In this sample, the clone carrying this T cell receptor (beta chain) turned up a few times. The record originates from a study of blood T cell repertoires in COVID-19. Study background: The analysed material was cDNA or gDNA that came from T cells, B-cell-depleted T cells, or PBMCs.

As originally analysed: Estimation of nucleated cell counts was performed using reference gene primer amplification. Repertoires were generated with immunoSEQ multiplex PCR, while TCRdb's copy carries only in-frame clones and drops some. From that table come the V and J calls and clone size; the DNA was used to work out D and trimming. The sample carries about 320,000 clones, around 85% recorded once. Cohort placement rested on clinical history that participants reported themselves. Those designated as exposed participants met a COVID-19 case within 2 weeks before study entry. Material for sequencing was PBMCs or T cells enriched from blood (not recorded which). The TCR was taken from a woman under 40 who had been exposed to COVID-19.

CDR3 protein: CAWSDEQGMNTEAFF. The CDR3 bases are TGTGCCTGGAGCGACGAACAGGGGATGAACACTGAAGCTTTCTTT. V usage is TRBV30 and J usage is TRBJ1-1, with 7 bases that match TRBD1. The CDR3 contains 15 residues. CDR1 and CDR2 from the germline V gene are GTSNPN and SVGIG (reference sequence). V dropped 3 bases and J dropped 0; count of bases not matched to a gene: 7.